A selection of T cell receptor beta chains follows, all from one sample in a study of blood T cell repertoires in COVID-19. The protocol was immunoSEQ multiplex PCR, while the TCRdb copy is restricted to in-frame clones and leaves out a portion. Among 350,000 to 400,000 clones listed, 85% to 90% were seen once. The sample comprised PBMCs or T cells enriched from blood (not recorded which). Receptors originate from a woman aged 25 to 45 with acute COVID-19. The CDR3 runs from the conserved cysteine through the conserved F or W. A D gene is named only where the DNA matches it firmly. The listing skips clone size in some rows; elsewhere it reads once, few, many or a size class.

size	D	V	J	length	CDR3	DNA
-	TRBD2	TRBV5-1	TRBJ2-3	15	CASSPTASGADTQYF	TGCGCCAGCAGCCCGACGGCTAGCGGCGCAGATACGCAGTATTTT
once	TRBD1	TRBV19	TRBJ1-2	13	CASSSPDREGYTF	TGTGCCAGTAGTTCGCCAGACAGGGAAGGCTACACCTTC
-	TRBD2	TRBV24-1	TRBJ2-1	13	CAANSGGNNEQFF	TGTGCCGCCAATAGCGGGGGTAACAATGAGCAGTTCTTC
-	-	TRBV27	TRBJ1-4	15	CASSSAGLGNEKLFF	TGTGCCAGCAGTTCGGCGGGGCTGGGGAATGAAAAACTGTTTTTT
-	TRBD1	TRBV7-9	TRBJ1-2	16	CASSLGQNPSNYGYTF	TGTGCCAGCAGCTTGGGACAGAATCCTTCTAACTATGGCTACACCTTC
-	TRBD2	TRBV29-1	TRBJ2-1	15	CSVDGQRGFYNEQFF	TGCAGCGTTGACGGCCAGCGGGGGTTCTACAATGAGCAGTTCTTC
-	-	TRBV19	TRBJ2-6	15	CASSPLAVGANVLTF	TGTGCCAGTAGTCCTCTGGCTGTTGGGGCCAACGTCCTGACTTTC
-	TRBD1	TRBV27	TRBJ1-3	16	CASSGTYRGPGNTIYF	TGTGCCAGCAGCGGAACATACAGGGGGCCGGGAAACACCATATATTTT
-	-	TRBV2	TRBJ2-7	12	CASSDGTYEQYF	TGTGCCAGCAGTGACGGGACCTACGAGCAGTACTTC
-	-	TRBV6-5	TRBJ1-4	13	CATATGNTEKLFF	TGTGCCACCGCAACAGGGAATACTGAAAAACTGTTTTTT
few	-	TRBV19	TRBJ1-4	13	CATLGGADEKLFF	TGTGCCACTCTAGGAGGGGCAGATGAAAAACTGTTTTTT
-	-	TRBV5-1	TRBJ1-6	14	CASSLEVGRAPLHF	TGCGCCAGCAGCTTGGAAGTAGGGAGGGCACCCCTCCACTTT
once	-	TRBV21-1	TRBJ2-2	15	CASSKRGLDTGELFF	TGTGCCAGCAGCAAACGAGGGCTCGACACCGGGGAGCTGTTTTTT
-	-	TRBV19	TRBJ1-1	13	CASRDRANTEAFF	TGTGCCAGTAGGGACAGAGCGAACACTGAAGCTTTCTTT
-	-	TRBV7-6	TRBJ1-3	17	CASSPVQARGAGNTIYF	TGTGCCAGCAGCCCCGTACAGGCCCGTGGGGCTGGAAACACCATATATTTT
-	-	TRBV11-2	TRBJ1-5	13	CASSLGQNQPQHF	TGTGCCAGCAGCCTTGGGCAAAATCAGCCCCAGCATTTT
few	TRBD1	TRBV6-4	TRBJ2-1	17	CASSDAREGASINEQFF	TGTGCCAGCAGCGATGCTAGAGAGGGGGCGTCGATCAATGAGCAGTTCTTC
-	-	TRBV5-1	TRBJ2-1	15	CASSAHREPYNEQFF	TGCGCCAGCAGCGCACACAGGGAGCCGTACAATGAGCAGTTCTTC
once	-	TRBV30	TRBJ2-1	13	CAWRQSSYNEQFF	TGTGCCTGGCGACAGTCCTCCTACAATGAGCAGTTCTTC
-	TRBD2	TRBV18	TRBJ2-1	17	CASSPGALAGLSNEQFF	TGTGCCAGCTCACCAGGGGCGCTAGCGGGGCTGAGCAATGAGCAGTTCTTC
-	-	TRBV30	TRBJ2-2	14	CAWTGQGRAGELFF	TGTGCCTGGACGGGGCAGGGGCGAGCCGGGGAGCTGTTTTTT
-	TRBD2	TRBV11-2	TRBJ2-1	17	CASSRVSGTTPYNEQFF	TGTGCCAGCAGCCGTGTTAGCGGGACAACCCCCTACAATGAGCAGTTCTTC
few	-	TRBV19	TRBJ1-5	15	CASSIGGGTNQPQHF	TGTGCCAGTAGTATAGGGGGGGGGACAAATCAGCCCCAGCATTTT
-	TRBD2	TRBV7-2	TRBJ2-7	13	CATGTSGTYEQYF	TGTGCCACCGGGACTAGCGGAACCTACGAGCAGTACTTC
-	TRBD2	TRBV7-2	TRBJ2-1	15	CASSRRTSGYNEQFF	TGTGCCAGCAGCCGCCGGACTAGCGGGTACAATGAGCAGTTCTTC
-	TRBD1	TRBV19	TRBJ1-5	18	CASSKQADRGGGNQPQHF	TGTGCCAGTAGTAAACAAGCTGACAGGGGAGGAGGCAATCAGCCCCAGCATTTT
-	TRBD2	TRBV24-1	TRBJ2-2	18	CATSDPTPSGGNTGELFF	TGTGCCACCAGTGATCCGACCCCTAGCGGGGGGAACACCGGGGAGCTGTTTTTT
-	-	TRBV18	TRBJ1-3	14	CASSPEGSGNTIYF	TGTGCCAGCTCCCCGGAGGGCTCTGGAAACACCATATATTTT
-	TRBD1	TRBV19	TRBJ2-2	15	CASSAQGASTGELFF	TGTGCCAGTAGTGCACAGGGGGCGAGCACCGGGGAGCTGTTTTTT